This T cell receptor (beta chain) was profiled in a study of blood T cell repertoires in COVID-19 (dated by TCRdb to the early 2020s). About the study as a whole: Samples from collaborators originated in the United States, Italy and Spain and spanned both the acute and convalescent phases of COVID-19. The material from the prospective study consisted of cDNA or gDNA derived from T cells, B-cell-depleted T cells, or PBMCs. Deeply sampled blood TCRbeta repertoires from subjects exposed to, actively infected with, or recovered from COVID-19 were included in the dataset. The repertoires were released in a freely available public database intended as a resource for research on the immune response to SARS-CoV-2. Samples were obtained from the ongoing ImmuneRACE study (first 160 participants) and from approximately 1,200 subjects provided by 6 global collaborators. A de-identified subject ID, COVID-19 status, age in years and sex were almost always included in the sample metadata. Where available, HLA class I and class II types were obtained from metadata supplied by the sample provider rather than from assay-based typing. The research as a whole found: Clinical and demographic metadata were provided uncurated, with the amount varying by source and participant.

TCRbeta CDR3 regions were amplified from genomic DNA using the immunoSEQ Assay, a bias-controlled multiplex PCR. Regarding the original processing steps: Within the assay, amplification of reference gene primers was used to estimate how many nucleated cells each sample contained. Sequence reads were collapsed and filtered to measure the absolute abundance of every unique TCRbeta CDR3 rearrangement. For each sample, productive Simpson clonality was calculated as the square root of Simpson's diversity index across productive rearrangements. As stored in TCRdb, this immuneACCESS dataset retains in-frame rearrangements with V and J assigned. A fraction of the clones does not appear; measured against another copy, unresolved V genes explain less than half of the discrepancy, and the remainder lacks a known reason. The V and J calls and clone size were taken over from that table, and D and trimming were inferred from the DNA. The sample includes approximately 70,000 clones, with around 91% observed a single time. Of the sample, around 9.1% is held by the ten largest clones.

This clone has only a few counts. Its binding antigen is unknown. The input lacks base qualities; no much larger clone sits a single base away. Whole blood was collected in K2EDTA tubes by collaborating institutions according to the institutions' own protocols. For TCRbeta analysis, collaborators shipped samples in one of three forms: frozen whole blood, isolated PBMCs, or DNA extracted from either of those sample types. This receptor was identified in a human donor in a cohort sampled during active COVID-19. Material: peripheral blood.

The CDR3 protein is CASSATGNYGYTF. The DNA sequence follows: TGTGCCAGCAGCGCAACGGGAAACTATGGCTACACCTTC. The rearranged segments are TRBV6-5 and TRBJ1-2, with an unclear D gene assignment. V is shortened by 6 bases, J by 2 bases, and the region joining them spans 10 bases. As encoded in the germline V gene, CDR1 is MNHEY while CDR2 is SVGAGI. Including the terminal cysteine and phenylalanine, the CDR3 comprises 13 residues. The CDR3 DNA has 39 bases and is translated from base 1.